These T cell receptor beta chains were read from a single sample in a study of spatial heterogeneity in lung cancer. TCRdb processed the 5' RACE reads anew with MiXCR; each CDR3 protein has one entry. The sample records tens of thousands of distinct CDR3 sequences, approximately 12% being singletons. The specimen was PBMCs, collected at surgery. These receptor sequences come from a male donor with early-stage non-small cell lung cancer. Both conserved end residues are part of each CDR3. D genes are given only for firm matches. The listing skips clone size in some rows; elsewhere it reads once, few, many or a size class.

d_gene: NA; len: 13; j_gene: TRBJ2-2; v_gene: TRBV9; abundance: few; CDR3nt: TGTGCCAGCAGCGGGACCTACACCGGGGAGCTGTTTTTT; CDR3aa: CASSGTYTGELFF
d_gene: NA; len: 17; j_gene: TRBJ2-7; v_gene: TRBV6-2/TRBV6-3; abundance: few; CDR3nt: TGTGCCAGCACCGCCTTCCCCGGGGGAGTGAACAACTACGAGCAGTACTTC; CDR3aa: CASTAFPGGVNNYEQYF
d_gene: TRBD2; len: 15; j_gene: TRBJ2-1; v_gene: TRBV9; abundance: NA; CDR3nt: TGTGCCAGCAGCTCGAGCGGGAGGGAATACAATGAGCAGTTCTTC; CDR3aa: CASSSSGREYNEQFF
d_gene: NA; len: 15; j_gene: TRBJ2-1; v_gene: TRBV11-2; abundance: many; CDR3nt: TGTGCCAGCAGGTCAGAGTACAGCTCCTACAATGAGCAGTTCTTC; CDR3aa: CASRSEYSSYNEQFF
d_gene: NA; len: 14; j_gene: TRBJ1-5; v_gene: TRBV20-1; abundance: few; CDR3nt: TGCAGTGCAAAAAGAGGCCAGGGAAGTCAGCCCCAGCATTTT; CDR3aa: CSAKRGQGSQPQHF
d_gene: TRBD2; len: 12; j_gene: TRBJ2-3; v_gene: TRBV20-1; abundance: NA; CDR3nt: TGCAGTGCTACGCCTAGCGGGATCTCGCAGTATTTT; CDR3aa: CSATPSGISQYF
d_gene: NA; len: 15; j_gene: TRBJ1-1; v_gene: TRBV7-2; abundance: many; CDR3nt: TGTGCCAGCAGCTTAGACAGCAGTTGGTTTACTGAAGCTTTCTTT; CDR3aa: CASSLDSSWFTEAFF
d_gene: NA; len: 15; j_gene: TRBJ1-1; v_gene: TRBV29-1; abundance: few; CDR3nt: TGCAGCGTTGAAGATCCGAACAGGGTGAACACTGAAGCTTTCTTT; CDR3aa: CSVEDPNRVNTEAFF
d_gene: NA; len: 13; j_gene: TRBJ2-2; v_gene: TRBV6-2/TRBV6-3; abundance: NA; CDR3nt: TGTGCCAGCACCCCTCAAGTGGTGGGGGAGCTGTTTTTT; CDR3aa: CASTPQVVGELFF
d_gene: TRBD1; len: 14; j_gene: TRBJ1-5; v_gene: TRBV20-1; abundance: NA; CDR3nt: TGCAGTGCTAGTCTCGCGGGACAGAATCAGCCCCAGCATTTT; CDR3aa: CSASLAGQNQPQHF
d_gene: NA; len: 14; j_gene: TRBJ1-1; v_gene: TRBV27; abundance: many; CDR3nt: TGTGCCAGCTCCGCGGGGTCCATGAACACTGAAGCTTTCTTT; CDR3aa: CASSAGSMNTEAFF
d_gene: NA; len: 16; j_gene: TRBJ1-1; v_gene: TRBV5-1; abundance: few; CDR3nt: TGCGCCAGCAGCGTTCCCTACCTTCGACGGAACACTGAAGCTTTCTTT; CDR3aa: CASSVPYLRRNTEAFF
d_gene: TRBD1; len: 15; j_gene: TRBJ2-5; v_gene: TRBV28; abundance: many; CDR3nt: TGTGCCAGCAGTTTGCTCGAAGGGGGCAAGGAGACCCAGTACTTC; CDR3aa: CASSLLEGGKETQYF
d_gene: NA; len: 16; j_gene: TRBJ2-2; v_gene: TRBV6-2/TRBV6-3; abundance: NA; CDR3nt: TGTGCCAGCAGTTACTCAGGAGGGCTTTCCACCGGGGAGCTGTTTTTT; CDR3aa: CASSYSGGLSTGELFF
d_gene: NA; len: 13; j_gene: TRBJ1-1; v_gene: TRBV5-1; abundance: NA; CDR3nt: TGCGCCAGCACCGCTAGAACGGACACTGAAGCTTTCTTT; CDR3aa: CASTARTDTEAFF
d_gene: TRBD1; len: 14; j_gene: TRBJ1-1; v_gene: TRBV24-1; abundance: few; CDR3nt: TGTGCCACCAGGGACAGGGGGCCGAACACTGAAGCTTTCTTT; CDR3aa: CATRDRGPNTEAFF
d_gene: TRBD1; len: 14; j_gene: TRBJ1-2; v_gene: TRBV20-1; abundance: NA; CDR3nt: TGCAGTGCCGGGAATAGAGGGGGCGCGAATGGCTACACCTTC; CDR3aa: CSAGNRGGANGYTF
d_gene: TRBD2; len: 18; j_gene: TRBJ2-3; v_gene: TRBV7-9; abundance: few; CDR3nt: TGTGCCAGCAGCCAGGGACTAGCGGGAGGGCTCGGTCCACATACGCAGTATTTT; CDR3aa: CASSQGLAGGLGPHTQYF
d_gene: NA; len: 10; j_gene: TRBJ2-1; v_gene: TRBV5-8; abundance: few; CDR3nt: TGTGCCTCCGGGACGAGGGGACAGTTCTTC; CDR3aa: CASGTRGQFF
d_gene: TRBD1; len: 12; j_gene: TRBJ2-5; v_gene: TRBV9; abundance: NA; CDR3nt: TGTGCCAGCAGCCCCCAGGGACAGGAAAAGTACTTC; CDR3aa: CASSPQGQEKYF
d_gene: NA; len: 15; j_gene: TRBJ1-6; v_gene: TRBV7-2; abundance: NA; CDR3nt: TGTGCCAGCAGCTTAGACAGGTTGAATAATTCACCCCTCCACTTT; CDR3aa: CASSLDRLNNSPLHF
d_gene: TRBD2; len: 17; j_gene: TRBJ2-7; v_gene: TRBV3-1; abundance: few; CDR3nt: TGTGCCAGCAGCCAAGGAGGCAGCGGGAGAAGCGCCTACGAGCAGTACTTC; CDR3aa: CASSQGGSGRSAYEQYF
d_gene: TRBD1; len: 13; j_gene: TRBJ2-2; v_gene: TRBV6-1; abundance: many; CDR3nt: TGTGCCAGCACCGGGACAGTCACCGGGGAGCTGTTTTTT; CDR3aa: CASTGTVTGELFF
d_gene: NA; len: 14; j_gene: TRBJ2-7; v_gene: TRBV28; abundance: NA; CDR3nt: TGTGCCAGCAGTTTTCCGGACAGGGAGGGTGAGCAGTACTTC; CDR3aa: CASSFPDREGEQYF
d_gene: TRBD2; len: 15; j_gene: TRBJ2-1; v_gene: TRBV12-3/TRBV12-4; abundance: many; CDR3nt: TGTGCCAGCAGCCCGACTAGCGGGGGGGACAATGAGCAGTTCTTC; CDR3aa: CASSPTSGGDNEQFF
d_gene: TRBD2; len: 14; j_gene: TRBJ2-1; v_gene: TRBV6-5; abundance: once; CDR3nt: TGTGCCAGCAGCCAAAGCGGGGGGCACAATGAGCAGTTCTTC; CDR3aa: CASSQSGGHNEQFF
d_gene: NA; len: 17; j_gene: TRBJ1-3; v_gene: TRBV9; abundance: few; CDR3nt: TGTGCCAGCAGCGCTCAGGGGCTCTCGAACTCTGGAAACACCATATATTTT; CDR3aa: CASSAQGLSNSGNTIYF
d_gene: TRBD2; len: 15; j_gene: TRBJ2-7; v_gene: TRBV6-6; abundance: many; CDR3nt: TGTGCCAGCAGTTCCGAGACTTTCCGGGGGGACGAGCAGTACTTC; CDR3aa: CASSSETFRGDEQYF
d_gene: TRBD1; len: 14; j_gene: TRBJ1-2; v_gene: TRBV5-1; abundance: few; CDR3nt: TGCGCCAGCAGCTGGACAGGAGCTAACTATGGCTACACCTTC; CDR3aa: CASSWTGANYGYTF
d_gene: NA; len: 14; j_gene: TRBJ2-3; v_gene: TRBV9; abundance: NA; CDR3nt: TGTGCCAGCAGCCAACTAGGGAGCACAGATACGCAGTATTTT; CDR3aa: CASSQLGSTDTQYF
d_gene: NA; len: 15; j_gene: TRBJ2-5; v_gene: TRBV9; abundance: NA; CDR3nt: TGTGCCAGCAGCGTAGGACCGGGCCGCCAAGAGACCCAGTACTTC; CDR3aa: CASSVGPGRQETQYF
d_gene: NA; len: 15; j_gene: TRBJ2-1; v_gene: TRBV12-3/TRBV12-4; abundance: few; CDR3nt: TGTGCCAGCAGTTTACAGGGAAGCAGCAACAATGAGCAGTTCTTC; CDR3aa: CASSLQGSSNNEQFF
d_gene: NA; len: 14; j_gene: TRBJ2-3; v_gene: TRBV10-3; abundance: few; CDR3nt: TGTGCCATCAGTGCCGGACAGTCCACAGATACGCAGTATTTT; CDR3aa: CAISAGQSTDTQYF
d_gene: TRBD2; len: 12; j_gene: TRBJ2-1; v_gene: TRBV28; abundance: many; CDR3nt: TGTGCCAGCAGACCACCGGGACTAGAGCAGTTCTTC; CDR3aa: CASRPPGLEQFF
d_gene: TRBD2; len: 18; j_gene: TRBJ2-3; v_gene: TRBV7-2; abundance: NA; CDR3nt: TGTGCCAGCAGCCCACTTATAGCTAGCGGGGCTAGCACAGATACGCAGTATTTT; CDR3aa: CASSPLIASGASTDTQYF
d_gene: TRBD1; len: 12; j_gene: TRBJ1-1; v_gene: TRBV6-2/TRBV6-3; abundance: NA; CDR3nt: TGTGCCAGCAGTCCGGACAGGGGGGAAGCTTTCTTT; CDR3aa: CASSPDRGEAFF
d_gene: TRBD2; len: 14; j_gene: TRBJ2-7; v_gene: TRBV4-3; abundance: NA; CDR3nt: TGCGCCAGCAGCCCGGCGGGAGAAGTGTACGAGCAGTACTTC; CDR3aa: CASSPAGEVYEQYF
d_gene: NA; len: 14; j_gene: TRBJ2-3; v_gene: TRBV7-2; abundance: NA; CDR3nt: TGTGCCAGCAGCCAGGACTTGGGACGTGATACGCAGTATTTT; CDR3aa: CASSQDLGRDTQYF